This T cell receptor beta chain was found in a study of neoadjuvant anti-PD-1 for oral cavity cancer (dated by TCRdb to the early 2020s). As for the study more broadly: Three to four biweekly doses of nivolumab at 3 mg/kg were mostly administered to patients before curative-intent surgical resection. Patients without progression received a fourth nivolumab dose around day 43 and underwent definitive surgical resection on days 50-56. Under RECIST 1.1, a patient counted as a responder if showing complete response, partial response or stable disease, and as a non-responder if showing progression. The parent correlative cohort had about eleven patients and a response rate of 30% to 35%. What the research found in general, with its limitations: The TCR analyses had only three patients in each response group, and the authors called for validation in larger cohorts. A higher pretreatment blood Treg/Th17 ratio correlated with both higher pretreatment blood TCRbeta clonality and lower post-treatment tumor TCRbeta clonality. After neoadjuvant nivolumab, significantly higher T cell clonality (Gini index) was found within PBMCs in non-responders than in responders.

In its sample, this clone was seen a few times. The antigen this receptor binds is unknown. No per-base quality is available; no much larger clone lies one base away. In light of the paper, this sample's time point label describes: before neoadjuvant nivolumab. None of the patients had received prior systemic or radiation treatment, and all were newly diagnosed with stage II-IVA oral cavity squamous cell carcinoma. The cohort was made up of patients with locally advanced, HPV-negative oral cavity squamous cell carcinoma. Peripheral blood mononuclear cells were analyzed directly, without maintenance or expansion in culture. The samples were drawn from a longitudinal correlative study tied to a single-arm phase II trial testing neoadjuvant nivolumab in oral cavity squamous cell carcinoma. Subject-matched pre- and post-treatment PBMCs and tumors from three responders and three non-responders underwent genomic DNA-based TCRbeta sequencing. Peripheral blood mononuclear cells were collected once before nivolumab treatment and again after treatment, at the time of surgery. Genomic DNA was isolated from PBMCs using the Maxwell RSC DNA from Cells kit.

From the germline V gene, CDR1 is SNHLY and CDR2 is FYNNEI. V is pruned by 6 bases and J by 3 bases, leaving 4 bases of the junction without a gene match. Including the terminal cysteine and phenylalanine, the CDR3 comprises 15 residues. Of all the DNA, just the CDR3 is kept, 45 bases in frame from base 1. For deep sequencing of PBMC libraries, mostly roughly 520 ng of input genomic DNA was used, and six replicates were run per sample. The immunoSEQ hsTCRbeta kit was used to prepare TCRbeta libraries, following the manufacturer's instructions. An Illumina NovaSeq 6000 S4 flow cell was used to sequence the final libraries, which had first been combined to 3 nM. Per the source publication's procedure: The immunoSEQ Analyzer handled quality control and preprocessing of the raw data. The analysis was restricted to productive rearrangements, with each unique CDR3 amino acid sequence defining a clonotype. Repertoire clonality was estimated as the Gini-Simpson index, computed with the R package tcR. Student's t test was used to compare Gini indices, while Pearson correlation assessed associations with tumor size change. TCRdb took over this immuneACCESS table, retaining in-frame rearrangements with V and J assigned. Such tables are incomplete; in checked studies, under half of the missing clones stem from an unresolved V gene, and the remainder is unexplained. The V and J calls and clone size come from that table; D and trimming were worked out from the DNA. This sample has around 12,000 clones in its table, and about 62% of those were observed once. Together, the top ten hold about 2.4% of the sample.

The rearrangement combines TRBV2 with TRBJ2-2, with TRBD1 matching 10 junction bases. The material sequenced was PBMCs, taken before nivolumab (anti-PD-1) treatment. The sequence was collected from a person between 40 and 80 years old with oral cavity squamous cell carcinoma. CDR3 reads: CASSMDRGYTGELFF. The sequenced DNA: TGTGCCAGCAGCATGGACAGGGGGTACACCGGGGAGCTGTTTTTT.